What follows are 5 T cell receptor beta chains derived from one specimen sequenced in a study of OX40 agonist ivuxolimab in advanced cancers. Clones were read by immunoSEQ multiplex PCR, and TCRdb kept only the in-frame ones, dropping some. The sample has about 48,000 clones, roughly 81% seen once. The sample consisted of CD4+ or CD8+ T cells sorted from blood, taken in a trial of the OX40 agonist ivuxolimab. These receptors originate from an adult with an advanced solid tumor such as melanoma, head and neck, liver or kidney cancer.

A few counts support this clone. The rearrangement uses TRBV7-7 and TRBJ2-2, with 8 bases fitting TRBD2. J gave up 1 base and V 3 bases, and 4 bases lay outside the gene matches. This CDR3 is 16 amino acids long. CDR1 is SSHAT and CDR2 is FNYEAQ in the germline V gene (reference sequence). Written as DNA, the CDR3 is TGTGCCAGCAGCTTCAGTACTAGCGGGAACACCGGGGAGCTGTTTTTT. Its translation: CASSFSTSGNTGELFF.

The chain links TRBV5-4 to TRBJ2-7, with unresolved D. The CDR3 consists of 13 residues. Looked up from germline, CDR1 is SGHNT and CDR2 is YYREEE (reference sequence). Trimming removed 4 bases from V and 0 bases from J, with 8 bases in between. CDR3 amino acids: CASSPLSSYEQYF. In nucleotides, the CDR3 is TGTGCCAGCAGCCCCCTTAGCTCCTACGAGCAGTACTTC.

The V call is TRBV5-4, the J call TRBJ2-7; D possibly uses TRBD1 or TRBD2 (5 bases each). The CDR3 length is 15 residues. Germline V gene data show CDR1 as SGHNT and CDR2 as YYREEE (reference sequence). V was pared by 0 bases and J by 5 bases, with 15 bases between. The CDR3 reads CASSLVGPTANEQYF. The DNA for the CDR3 is TGTGCCAGCAGCTTGGTGGGACCCACTGCGAACGAGCAGTACTTC.

The chain combines TRBV15 with TRBJ1-2, with 9 bases identical to TRBD1. V lost 4 bases to trimming and J lost 4 bases; unmatched junction nucleotides: 7. The CDR3 totals 15 residues. Germline V gene sequence: CDR1 LNHNV, CDR2 YYDKDF (reference sequence). The CDR3 protein is CATSMPDRGSYGYTF. The CDR3 DNA reads as TGTGCCACCAGCATGCCCGACAGGGGGTCCTATGGCTACACCTTC.

The chain couples TRBV5-1 to TRBJ2-3, with 8 bases fitting TRBD1. CDR1 and CDR2 from the germline V gene are SGHRS and YFSETQ. Trimming at V came to 4 bases and at J to 4 bases, leaving 5 bases not matched to a gene. CDR3 length: 14 amino acids. CDR3: CASSAQGDADTQYF. For the CDR3, the DNA is TGCGCCAGCAGCGCACAGGGGGATGCAGATACGCAGTATTTT.